This T cell receptor beta chain originates from a study of T cells in Graves' hyperthyroidism and ophthalmopathy. Findings and limits, study-wide: Most thyroid clonotypes expanded above 0.001 appeared in blood too.

Isolation of PBMCs was performed on 8.5 to 10 ml fresh peripheral blood. The V gene lost 11 bases and the J gene lost 7 bases, with 17 bases spanning the gap. CDR1 and CDR2 from the germline V gene are SEHNR and FQNEAQ (reference sequence). This CDR3 comprises 13 residues. This clonotype has more than one count but fewer than ten. Its antigen is still unknown. Amplification of TCR beta CDR3 regions was performed using RNA transcripts as template. First-round RT-PCR of the TCR CDR3 relied on the HTBI primer set. MiXCR, applied by TCRdb to the multiplex PCR reads, yields one record per CDR3 protein. The table includes more than 500,000 distinct CDR3 sequences, about 16% detected once.

Sequenced material: blood. The clonotype comes from a woman between 25 and 40 years old with Graves' hyperthyroidism. The V gene is TRBV7-9, the J gene TRBJ2-2, with D tentatively TRBD2 (6 bases). The chain's CDR3 is CAARRGTRGELFF. The DNA for the CDR3 is TGTGCCGCCAGGAGGGGAACGCGCGGGGAGCTGTTTTTT.